The sequence of this TCR beta chain was determined in a study of blood T cell repertoires in COVID-19. Study context: In each case, the material was cDNA or gDNA derived from T cells, B-cell-depleted T cells, or PBMCs.

Clones were read by immunoSEQ multiplex PCR, and TCRdb kept only the in-frame ones, dropping some. The sample holds 410,000 or so clones; approximately 91% are singletons and the top ten take about 1.6%. The germline V gene has CDR1 LGHNA and CDR2 YNFKEQ. The J segment lost 2 bases and the V segment lost 6 bases, leaving 7 bases of the junction unmatched. The CDR3 runs 15 residues. Sequenced sample: peripheral blood. This sequence originates from a woman between 40 and 55 years old with COVID-19, enrolled during active disease. The V gene is TRBV4-2, the J gene TRBJ2-3, with 8 bases identical to TRBD2. In nucleotides, the CDR3 is TGTGCCAGCAGACTTATAGCGGGGCTCACAGATACGCAGTATTTT. It translates to CASRLIAGLTDTQYF.